Below are 4 T cell receptor beta chains sequenced from a single sample in a study of blood T cell repertoires in COVID-19. The method was immunoSEQ multiplex PCR; TCRdb's version includes in-frame clones alone and lacks a portion of them. The sample has 130,000 to 150,000 clones; roughly nine tenths are singletons. Input material: peripheral blood. Receptors were obtained from a woman in her fifties or sixties with active COVID-19.

The gene calls are TRBV2 and TRBJ1-5; unclear D gene. Trimming removed 1 base from V and 5 bases from J, with 6 bases in between. Germline V gene lookup returns CDR1 SNHLY and CDR2 FYNNEI. The CDR3 is 13 amino acids. The CDR3 here is CASSEGRDQPQHF. The CDR3 DNA follows: TGTGCCAGCAGTGAAGGGAGAGATCAGCCCCAGCATTTT.

The V gene is TRBV2, the J gene TRBJ2-1; TRBD2 might be the D (5 bases). Germline CDR1 and CDR2: SNHLY and FYNNEI. CDR3 length: 12 residues. V dropped 6 bases and J dropped 12 bases, with 15 bases sitting between them. CDR3 loop: CASRAGPSGQFF. The CDR3 region has the DNA TGTGCCAGCAGGGCCGGGCCCAGCGGGCAGTTCTTC. Full variable domain (remainder filled in from reference TRBV2 and TRBJ2-1): EPEVTQTPSHQVTQMGQEVILRCVPISNHLYFYWYRQILGQKVEFLVSFYNNEISEKSEIFDDQFSVERPDGSNFTLKIRSTKLEDSAMYFCASRAGPSGQFFGPGTRLTVL.

V is TRBV3-1 (or the pseudogene TRBV3-2) and J is TRBJ2-7; the match to TRBD1 covers 7 bases. V lost 0 bases to trimming and J lost 3 bases; unmatched junction nucleotides: 8. Germline V gene lookup returns CDR1 LGHDT and CDR2 YNNKEL (reference sequence). The CDR3 length is 16 residues. The CDR3 region has the DNA TGTGCCAGCAGCCAAGATTCAACAGGGGAGAACTACGAGCAGTACTTC. This encodes CASSQDSTGENYEQYF.

The chain has TRBV7-2 and TRBJ2-3; no definite D call. Germline V gene sequence: CDR1 SGHTA, CDR2 FQGNSA. Between the trimmed V and J ends, which lost 1 base and 6 bases, there was a span of 5 bases. The CDR3 consists of 12 residues. The CDR3 nucleotides read TGTGCCAGCAGCTTAGTTCCGGATACGCAGTATTTT. It translates to CASSLVPDTQYF.